A selection of T cell receptor beta chains follows, all from one sample in a study of blood T cell repertoires in COVID-19. The method was immunoSEQ multiplex PCR; TCRdb's version includes in-frame clones alone and lacks a portion of them. In the table there are 150,000 to 200,000 clones, 94% of which are singletons. The sample taken for sequencing was peripheral blood. These receptors came from a young man with COVID-19, enrolled during active disease. Both conserved end residues are part of each CDR3. Each record gives: V gene, clone size, CDR3 protein. Rows may omit the clone size; those that give it use once, few, many or a size class.

v_gene: TRBV11-2; abundance: -; CDR3aa: CASSLFQITEAFF
v_gene: TRBV7-9; abundance: -; CDR3aa: CAIQGQGAKYGYTF
v_gene: TRBV10-3; abundance: -; CDR3aa: CAISDGTGATSETQYF
v_gene: TRBV28; abundance: -; CDR3aa: CASTVGDRTPYEQYF
v_gene: TRBV3-1/TRBV3-2; abundance: -; CDR3aa: CASSQVNTGGSPLHF
v_gene: TRBV24-1; abundance: -; CDR3aa: CATSGPLRRGGEQETQYF
v_gene: TRBV11-2; abundance: once; CDR3aa: CASSLLGNMNTEAFF
v_gene: TRBV6-1; abundance: -; CDR3aa: CASSDVVAGASWEQYF
v_gene: TRBV5-4; abundance: -; CDR3aa: CASSSGLGRSSYNEQFF
v_gene: TRBV6-5; abundance: few; CDR3aa: CASSHHRAGELFF
v_gene: TRBV24-1; abundance: -; CDR3aa: CATSDSSGDGYTF
v_gene: TRBV5-4; abundance: -; CDR3aa: CASSPGQGDYGYTF
v_gene: TRBV5-1; abundance: -; CDR3aa: CASSLEGRGPGYTF
v_gene: TRBV19; abundance: -; CDR3aa: CASRRQGGNQPQHF
v_gene: TRBV6-5; abundance: -; CDR3aa: CASESPSIQETQYF
v_gene: TRBV19; abundance: once; CDR3aa: CASSGRQGSNQPQHF
v_gene: TRBV6-5; abundance: -; CDR3aa: CASSLTGQVTDTQYF
v_gene: TRBV11-2; abundance: -; CDR3aa: CASSLDSGGRADTQYF
v_gene: TRBV7-9; abundance: -; CDR3aa: CASSSTAGANVLTF
v_gene: TRBV10-3; abundance: -; CDR3aa: CAISARDKNQPQHF
v_gene: TRBV5-1; abundance: -; CDR3aa: CASSLGRLNTEAFF
v_gene: TRBV7-2; abundance: -; CDR3aa: CASSPLGAGVLNEQFF
v_gene: TRBV15; abundance: -; CDR3aa: CATSGDLYSNQPQHF
v_gene: TRBV20-1; abundance: -; CDR3aa: CSASYASGGGETQYF
v_gene: TRBV3-1/TRBV3-2; abundance: -; CDR3aa: CASGATGSLSNQPQHF
v_gene: TRBV2; abundance: -; CDR3aa: CASSETGGAGTEAFF
v_gene: TRBV6-5; abundance: once; CDR3aa: CASTRDRELYNEQFF
v_gene: TRBV13; abundance: -; CDR3aa: CASSLGPTGLGYTF
v_gene: TRBV5-1; abundance: -; CDR3aa: CASSPRGGGYNEQFF
v_gene: TRBV5-5; abundance: -; CDR3aa: CASSPRGNTIYF
v_gene: TRBV7-9; abundance: -; CDR3aa: CASSLPQGRGNTEAFF